The entry that follows covers one T cell receptor beta chain sequence. This sample was taken from a study of blood T cell repertoires in COVID-19. During the 2 weeks before they entered the study, exposed participants had met someone with a PCR-confirmed or clinician-diagnosed COVID-19 case. From germline, CDR1 is LGHDT and CDR2 YNNKEL (reference sequence). This CDR3 has 15 amino acids. Between the trimmed V and J ends, which lost 2 bases and 0 bases, there was a span of 10 bases. The protocol was immunoSEQ multiplex PCR, while the TCRdb copy is restricted to in-frame clones and leaves out a portion. Of roughly 320,000 clones in the sample, 90% were seen once.

The material sequenced was PBMCs or T cells enriched from blood (not recorded which). The TCR comes from a woman aged 25 to 39 who had been exposed to COVID-19. The rearrangement joins TRBV3-1 (or the pseudogene TRBV3-2) to TRBJ1-1; D is undetermined. CDR3 protein: CASSQFPVMNTEAFF. For the CDR3, the DNA is TGTGCCAGCAGCCAATTTCCGGTTATGAACACTGAAGCTTTCTTT.